Detailed here is one T cell receptor beta chain. The antigen remains undetermined. The record originates from a study of T cell responses to AZD1222 COVID-19 vaccine. The assay was immunoSEQ multiplex PCR, and TCRdb's table has in-frame clones only and misses some. The table records 40,000 to 65,000 clones, about 88% of them present only once. The length of the CDR3 is 14 residues. The ends were cut back, 1 base at V and 5 bases at J, with 11 bases in the middle. The germline V gene encodes CDR1 SGHTA and CDR2 FQGNSA. Regarding the study as a whole: Increased Spike-specific TCR breadth and depth were observed after two AZD1222 doses. Reports say nearly half of spike-specific TCRs go after unmutated variant regions.

The receptor was derived from an adult in good health. The chain couples TRBV7-2 to TRBJ1-2; D is possibly TRBD1 (5 bases). Sequencing used peripheral blood, obtained on day 0 of AZD1222 vaccination. The CDR3 protein is CASSLVRVGYGYTF. CDR3 nucleotides: TGTGCCAGCAGCTTAGTCAGGGTGGGGTATGGCTACACCTTC. Full variable domain (remainder filled in from reference TRBV7-2 and TRBJ1-2): GAGVSQSPSNKVTEKGKDVELRCDPISGHTALYWYRQSLGQGLEFLIYFQGNSAPDKSGLPSDRFSAERTGGSVSTLTIQRTQQEDSAVYLCASSLVRVGYGYTFGSGTRLTVV.